These 30 T cell receptor beta chains came from one sample sequenced in a study of PD-L1 blockade in urothelial cancer. Clones were sequenced by immunoSEQ multiplex PCR, and TCRdb holds only the in-frame ones, with some missing. Of some 44,000 clones listed, 80% are singletons. Documented time point: pretreatment peripheral blood. Source: PBMCs, taken around atezolizumab (anti-PD-L1) treatment. The receptors stem from a man in his sixties with urothelial cancer.

Many counts were recorded for this clone. Written as DNA, the CDR3 is TGCAGCGTTGAAGAGGGGACAGGGGGCGAGCAGTACTTC. Amino acid sequence: CSVEEGTGGEQYF. This chain links TRBV29-1 with TRBJ2-7; 11 bases map to TRBD1. The CDR3 is 13 residues long. Per the germline V gene, CDR1 is SQVTM and CDR2 is ANQGSEA. Trimming removed 0 bases from V and 6 bases from J; junction bases left unmatched: 1.

The gene calls are TRBV7-2 and TRBJ1-6; D uncertain. CDR3 size: 16 residues. From germline, CDR1 is SGHTA and CDR2 FQGNSA. V lost 4 bases to trimming and J lost 6 bases, with 16 bases between them. The DNA of the CDR3 is TGTGCCAGCAGCTCCCATAGCGGGGTTGGTAATTCACCCCTCCACTTT. It specifies CASSSHSGVGNSPLHF. The full variable domain, with the rest looked up from reference TRBV7-2 and TRBJ1-6, is GAGVSQSPSNKVTEKGKDVELRCDPISGHTALYWYRQSLGQGLEFLIYFQGNSAPDKSGLPSDRFSAERTGGSVSTLTIQRTQQEDSAVYLCASSSHSGVGNSPLHFGNGTRLTVT.

The chain combines TRBV28 with TRBJ1-4; no reliable D call. Looked up from germline, CDR1 is MDHEN and CDR2 is SYDVKM. CDR3 length equals 18 residues. V was cut by 3 bases and J by 0 bases, with 17 bases left in between. CDR3 sequence: CASSLTRGGRPTNEKLFF. CDR3 DNA: TGTGCCAGCAGTTTGACCCGGGGAGGGAGACCAACTAATGAAAAACTGTTTTTT.

This clone was detected once. This chain connects TRBV29-1 to TRBJ2-5, with a possible D match to TRBD2 (6 bases). CDR1 SQVTM and CDR2 ANQGSEA come from the germline V gene. V was pared by 8 bases and J by 5 bases, with 15 bases between. This CDR3 contains 12 residues. CDR3 DNA: TGCAGCTCAGTGGGACTGTGGGAGACCCAGTACTTC. This gives the protein CSSVGLWETQYF.

This clone was found once. The genes are TRBV21-1 and TRBJ1-1; TRBD1, the table's D call, was not compared with the DNA. TRBV21-1 is assigned pseudogene status. The CDR3 spans 17 residues. CDR3 sequence reads: CASSKRPSGQANTEAFF. CDR3 sequence (DNA): TGTGCCAGCAGCAAACGACCGTCGGGACAGGCGAACACTGAAGCTTTCTTT.

There are a few counts of this clone. CDR3 protein: CASSLNRLGRSYEQYF. In DNA form, the CDR3 reads TGTGCCAGCAGTTTAAATAGGTTGGGGAGATCCTACGAGCAGTACTTC. J is TRBJ2-7 and V is TRBV28, with TRBD2 as a possible D gene (5 bases). Trimming removed 2 bases at V and 1 base at J, with 15 bases between. The CDR3 is made up of 16 amino acids. Looked up from germline, CDR1 is MDHEN and CDR2 is SYDVKM.

In this sample, this clone turned up once. The chain joins TRBV15 to TRBJ2-7; 9 bases line up with TRBD1. V was pared by 5 bases and J by 4 bases, with 6 bases of the junction left unmatched. This CDR3 has 14 amino acids. The germline V gene has CDR1 LNHNV and CDR2 YYDKDF (reference sequence). The CDR3 protein is CATSRRTGDYEQYF. CDR3 coding DNA: TGTGCCACCAGCCGCCGGACAGGGGATTACGAGCAGTACTTC.

V and J are TRBV7-4 and TRBJ1-5; maybe TRBD1 (5 bases). V was pared by 11 bases and J by 3 bases, with 14 bases between. This CDR3 spans 13 amino acids. Per germline, CDR1 SGHVT and CDR2 SQSDAQ. CDR3 sequence: CAEQGITNQPQHF. CDR3 bases: TGTGCCGAGCAGGGAATCACCAATCAGCCCCAGCATTTT.

This clone was seen only once. The J gene is TRBJ1-5, the V gene TRBV18; no clear D gene. With 0 bases removed from V and 0 bases from J, the gap between germline ends came to 9 bases. The CDR3 consists of 16 residues. CDR1 KGHSH and CDR2 LQKENI come from the germline V gene. CDR3: CASSPPQENSNQPQHF. Written as DNA, the CDR3 is TGTGCCAGCTCACCACCTCAGGAAAATAGCAATCAGCCCCAGCATTTT. Complete variable domain (other parts from reference TRBV18 and TRBJ1-5): NAGVMQNPRHLVRRRGQEARLRCSPMKGHSHVYWYRQLPEEGLKFMVYLQKENIIDESGMPKERFSAEFPKEGPSILRIQQVVRGDSAAYFCASSPPQENSNQPQHFGDGTRLSIL.

The chain employs TRBV29-1 and TRBJ2-7, with no clear D. CDR1 is SQVTM and CDR2 is ANQGSEA in the germline V gene. V was pared by 2 bases and J by 3 bases, with 5 bases between. This CDR3 region has 11 residues. CDR3 region: CSVETVYEQYF. As DNA, the CDR3 is TGCAGCGTTGAAACAGTCTACGAGCAGTACTTC.

The chain links TRBV7-8 to TRBJ2-3; possibly TRBD1 for D (5 bases). V was cut by 5 bases and J by 2 bases, with 14 bases left in between. The length of the CDR3 is 15 residues. From germline, CDR1 is SGHVS and CDR2 FQNEAQ. DNA for the CDR3: TGTGCCAGCAGCCCCAGGGCCTTTTCCACAGATACGCAGTATTTT. Translation gives CASSPRAFSTDTQYF.

The chain uses TRBV4-3 and TRBJ1-1; D ambiguous. The CDR3 has 15 amino acids. The germline V gene encodes CDR1 LGHNA and CDR2 YSLEER. Trimming took 0 bases from V and 4 from J, leaving 12 bases between them. This chain's CDR3 is CASSQDVAVGTEAFF. The CDR3 DNA reads as TGCGCCAGCAGCCAAGATGTGGCGGTGGGCACTGAAGCTTTCTTT.

The V gene is TRBV18, the J gene TRBJ2-5, with 9 bases aligning to TRBD2. The V and J ends lost 1 base and 2 bases, in that order; junction bases with no gene match: 5. CDR3 length: 16 amino acids. CDR1 and CDR2 from the germline V gene are KGHSH and LQKENI. The CDR3 loop is CASSPLVSGGQETQYF. For the CDR3, the DNA is TGTGCCAGCTCACCACTTGTTAGCGGGGGACAAGAGACCCAGTACTTC.

In this sample, this clone turned up once. The chain links TRBV2 to TRBJ2-3; 11 bases are shared with TRBD2. The length of the CDR3 is 15 residues. With V trimmed by 5 bases and J by 4 bases, 5 bases remained unmatched. Germline loops: CDR1 SNHLY, CDR2 FYNNEI. CDR3 in DNA: TGTGCCAGCAGTATTAGCGGGGGGGCATCAGATACGCAGTATTTT. Its translation: CASSISGGASDTQYF.

The V and J genes are TRBV29-1 and TRBJ2-3; no definite D call. The CDR3 has 11 residues. The ends were cut back, 7 bases at V and 4 bases at J, with 9 bases in the middle. Germline V lookup: CDR1 SQVTM, CDR2 ANQGSEA. Here the CDR3 DNA reads TGCAGCGCTCGCGGCTCAGATACGCAGTATTTT. It codes for CSARGSDTQYF.

The V call is TRBV28, the J call TRBJ2-1, with 10 nucleotides matching TRBD2. The CDR3 spans 16 residues. Trimming took 2 bases from V and 8 from J; bases not matched to a gene: 9. Germline V gives CDR1 MDHEN, CDR2 SYDVKM. DNA of the CDR3: TGTGCCAGCAGTTTAGGAGCGGGAGGGCGTAGGGATGAGCAGTTCTTC. It specifies CASSLGAGGRRDEQFF.

This chain links TRBV2 with TRBJ1-4; 9 nucleotides align to TRBD1. The CDR3 extends over 15 amino acids. From germline, CDR1 is SNHLY and CDR2 FYNNEI. The ends lost 4 bases at V and 10 bases at J; junction bases unmatched: 10. The CDR3 sequence is CASSAGQGLHGKLFF. The CDR3 DNA follows: TGTGCCAGCAGTGCGGGACAGGGCTTACATGGAAAACTGTTTTTT.

The rearrangement uses TRBV6-6 and TRBJ2-5, with 7 positions matching TRBD2. Germline CDR1 and CDR2: MNHNY and SVGAGI (reference sequence). With 6 bases clipped from V and 4 bases from J, the junction kept 5 bases outside the gene matches. The CDR3 totals 13 residues. The CDR3 here is CASRGGTIETQYF. CDR3 bases: TGTGCCAGCAGGGGCGGGACTATAGAGACCCAGTACTTC.

In nucleotides, the CDR3 is TGTGCCAGCAGCTTATATTCCGGGACAGGGACGGGTGGCTACACCTTC. As protein: CASSLYSGTGTGGYTF. The rearrangement uses TRBV11-2 and TRBJ1-2, with 9 bases lining up with TRBD1. J gave up 7 bases and V 2 bases, and 11 bases lay outside the gene matches. The CDR3 is 16 amino acids. Germline lookup yields CDR1 SGHAT and CDR2 FQNNGV.

The chain couples TRBV7-2 to TRBJ2-3; D may be TRBD2 (6 bases). The CDR3 consists of 14 residues. Germline V lookup: CDR1 SGHTA, CDR2 FQGNSA. V gave up 5 bases and J gave up 6 bases, with 15 bases separating them. CDR3 sequence: CASSTGLPGDTQYF. CDR3 nucleotide sequence: TGTGCCAGCAGCACGGGACTGCCAGGGGATACGCAGTATTTT. Using reference TRBV7-2 and TRBJ2-3 for the parts outside the CDR3, the full variable domain is GAGVSQSPSNKVTEKGKDVELRCDPISGHTALYWYRQSLGQGLEFLIYFQGNSAPDKSGLPSDRFSAERTGGSVSTLTIQRTQQEDSAVYLCASSTGLPGDTQYFGPGTRLTVL.

The chain has TRBV10-2 and TRBJ2-1; 7 bases map to TRBD2. Germline trimming cut 6 bases from V and 10 bases from J; bases unmatched to any gene: 6. The germline V gene encodes CDR1 WSHSY and CDR2 SAAADI. The CDR3 is 12 residues long. CDR3 coding DNA: TGCGCCAGCAGCAACTCGGGACTAGAGCAGTTCTTC. Amino acid sequence: CASSNSGLEQFF.

The chain links TRBV5-4 to TRBJ2-3; D remains ambiguous. The CDR3 is 12 residues long. Trimming shortened V by 3 bases and J by 2 bases, and 4 bases separated the two germline ends. Germline-derived CDR1 and CDR2 are SGHNT and YYREEE (reference sequence). CDR3 sequence reads: CASSSYTDTQYF. As DNA, the CDR3 is TGTGCCAGCAGCTCGTACACAGATACGCAGTATTTT.

This clone was seen once. The chain links TRBV6-5 to TRBJ1-5, with 8 bases aligning to TRBD1. CDR1 is MNHEY, CDR2 SVGAGI, per germline. This CDR3 has 15 residues. V shed 2 bases and J 4 bases; nucleotides not matched to a gene: 4. For the CDR3, the DNA is TGTGCCAGCAGTTACGACAGGGACAGGAATCAGCCCCAGCATTTT. Protein product: CASSYDRDRNQPQHF.

This chain joins TRBV7-2 and TRBJ1-5; D is unclear. Trimming took off 6 bases at V and 5 bases at J, with 11 bases between the two ends. Germline V gene sequence: CDR1 SGHTA, CDR2 FQGNSA. The CDR3 loop spans 13 amino acids. In DNA form, the CDR3 reads TGTGCCAGCAGTTATGGGCGGGATCAGCCCCAGCATTTT. Its protein product is CASSYGRDQPQHF.

The J gene is TRBJ1-1, the V gene TRBV27; D possibly corresponds to TRBD1 (6 bases). The V gene lost 6 bases and the J gene lost 0 bases, with 11 bases spanning the gap. CDR3 size: 14 residues. Germline V gene lookup returns CDR1 MNHEY and CDR2 SMNVEV (reference sequence). CDR3 in DNA: TGTGCCAGCAGCGCAGGGGTTATGAACACTGAAGCTTTCTTT. Protein product: CASSAGVMNTEAFF.

The chain is built from TRBV6-5 and TRBJ2-7, with D perhaps TRBD2 (6 bases). Germline CDR1 is MNHEY and CDR2 is SVGAGI. This CDR3 spans 13 amino acids. The V end lost 7 bases, the J end lost 1 base, and 11 bases lay between the germline ends. This CDR3 reads CASTAGRSYEQYF. As DNA, the CDR3 is TGTGCCAGCACGGCAGGGAGGTCCTACGAGCAGTACTTC.

The rearrangement links TRBV25-1 to TRBJ1-1; 7 nucleotides match TRBD1. The CDR3 has 14 residues. V was clipped by 7 bases and J by 2 bases; unmatched bases: 7. CDR1 is MGHDK, CDR2 SYGVNS, per germline. The CDR3 coding sequence is TGTGCCAGCACCAAAGGGACAGTAAACACTGAAGCTTTCTTT. Amino acids: CASTKGTVNTEAFF.

The chain employs TRBV15 and TRBJ2-7, with 9 bases that match TRBD1. From germline, CDR1 is LNHNV and CDR2 YYDKDF (reference sequence). The CDR3 extends over 15 amino acids. The V segment lost 3 bases and the J segment 1 base; nucleotides outside the gene matches: 4. CDR3 amino acids: CATSRDRGQSYEQYF. The CDR3, as DNA: TGTGCCACCAGCAGGGACAGGGGTCAATCCTACGAGCAGTACTTC.

This clone was counted a few times. Other DNA sequences in the sample encode the same CDR3. The V and J genes are TRBV28 and TRBJ1-1; TRBD1 is a possible D gene (6 bases). Per the germline V gene, CDR1 is MDHEN and CDR2 is SYDVKM. The ends were cut back, 5 bases at V and 0 bases at J, with 10 bases in the middle. The CDR3 runs to 14 residues. Here the CDR3 reads CASSPGALNTEAFF. The CDR3 coding sequence is TGTGCCAGCAGTCCAGGGGCTTTGAACACTGAAGCTTTCTTT.

The chain combines TRBV10-2 with TRBJ2-7, with D possibly matching TRBD2 (5 bases). CDR3 length: 12 amino acids. CDR1 and CDR2 from the germline V gene are WSHSY and SAAADI. With 8 bases removed from V and 5 bases from J, the gap between germline ends came to 13 bases. In DNA form, the CDR3 reads TGCGCCAGCGGGTGGGGAGAGAACGAGCAGTACTTC. Encoded protein: CASGWGENEQYF.